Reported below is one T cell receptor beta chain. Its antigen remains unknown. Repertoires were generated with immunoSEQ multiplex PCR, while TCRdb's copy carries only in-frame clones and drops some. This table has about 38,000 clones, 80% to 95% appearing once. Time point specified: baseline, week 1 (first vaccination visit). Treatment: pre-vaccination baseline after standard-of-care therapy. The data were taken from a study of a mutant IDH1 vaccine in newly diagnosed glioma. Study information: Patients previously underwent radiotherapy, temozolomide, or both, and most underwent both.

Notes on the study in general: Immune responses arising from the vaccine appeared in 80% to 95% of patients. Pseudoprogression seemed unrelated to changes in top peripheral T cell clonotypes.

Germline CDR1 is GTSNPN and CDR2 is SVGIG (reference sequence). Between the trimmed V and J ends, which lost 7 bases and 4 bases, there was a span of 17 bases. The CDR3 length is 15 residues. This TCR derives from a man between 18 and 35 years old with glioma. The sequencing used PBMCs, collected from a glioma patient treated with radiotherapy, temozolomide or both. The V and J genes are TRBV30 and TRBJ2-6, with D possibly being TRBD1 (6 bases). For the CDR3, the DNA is TGTGCCTCAACAGGGCCTACGTGGGGGGCCAACGTCCTGACTTTC. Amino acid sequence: CASTGPTWGANVLTF.